This TCR beta chain appears in the sequencing data of a study of control samples from healthy donors and cancer patients. Generated by immunoSEQ multiplex PCR, the TCRdb table keeps only in-frame clones and is missing some. The sample consists of 100,000 to 150,000 clones, around 94% of them appearing once. CDR3 length: 15 residues. The ends lost 1 base at V and 5 bases at J; junction bases unmatched: 7. Germline V lookup: CDR1 SGHVS, CDR2 FQNEAQ. Input material: PBMCs. The J gene is TRBJ2-7, the V gene TRBV7-8; 8 bases map to TRBD1. This sequence originates from a man older than 75 with head and neck cancer. CDR3 protein: CASSLVGQGRNEQYF. The DNA of the CDR3 is TGTGCCAGCAGCTTAGTTGGACAGGGTCGTAACGAGCAGTACTTC.